The 13 T cell receptor beta chains listed next were all sequenced from one sample in a study of T cells in Graves' hyperthyroidism and ophthalmopathy (dated by TCRdb to 2018 to 2020). Libraries were built with multiplex PCR. TCRdb lists the instrument as Illumina HiSeq 2000. The TCR beta CDR3 regions were amplified from RNA transcripts. The first round of RT-PCR for the TCR CDR3 was performed with the HTBI primer set and the Qiagen OneStep RT-PCR kit. TCRdb reworked the public reads: Q25 trimming with fastp, MiXCR clone assembly, productive beta chains retained. Entries are consolidated by CDR3 protein sequence, retaining the most common genes and DNA. The table for this sample lists hundreds of thousands of distinct CDR3 sequences; over 35% of them were counted only once. Approximately 8.7% of the sample comes from the top ten. The sequenced sample consisted of blood. The source of these receptors is a man between 18 and 35 years old with Graves' hyperthyroidism.

The rearrangement uses TRBV3-1 and TRBJ2-5; 8 nucleotides agree with TRBD2. There are 15 residues in the CDR3. CDR1 is LGHDT and CDR2 is YNNKEL in the germline V gene (reference sequence). Trimming removed 1 base from V and 5 bases from J; junction bases left unmatched: 6. As DNA, the CDR3 is TGTGCCAGCAGCCAAGTACTGACGGGAGGGGAGACCCAGTACTTC. Protein: CASSQVLTGGETQYF.

This clonotype has only one observation. One base away lies a much larger clone, so this may be a sequencing read error. The chain combines TRBV7-8 with TRBJ2-5; a possible D gene is TRBD1 (5 bases). V was cut by 1 base and J by 4 bases, with 10 bases left in between. The germline CDR1 and CDR2 sequences are SGHVS and FQNEAQ. CDR3 size: 14 residues. The DNA of the CDR3 is TGTGCCAGCAGCTTAGTGTTGCAGGGAGAGACCCAGTACTTC. Encoded protein: CASSLVLQGETQYF.

This rearrangement joins TRBV6-5 to TRBJ1-1; D is undetermined. The CDR3 spans 13 residues. Trimming removed 4 bases from V and 6 bases from J, with 12 bases in between. Germline-derived CDR1 and CDR2 are MNHEY and SVGAGI. The CDR3 here is CASSWGDGPEAFF. The CDR3 DNA reads as TGTGCCAGCAGTTGGGGAGACGGCCCTGAAGCTTTCTTT.

On this clonotype itself: Germline and junction disagree at one end, which may indicate a read error. CDR3 protein: CVSSLVVTEAFF. The CDR3 DNA follows: TGTGTCAGCAGTTTAGTTGTCACTGAAGCTTTCTTT. V gene TRBV10-2 combines with J gene TRBJ1-1; D is uncertain. CDR1 and CDR2 from the germline V gene are WSHSY and SAAADI. The length of the CDR3 is 12 residues.

V gene TRBV7-9 combines with J gene TRBJ2-7; D call uncertain. V shed 5 bases and J shed 0 bases, with 17 bases lying between them. Looked up from germline, CDR1 is SEHNR and CDR2 is FQNEAQ (reference sequence). This CDR3 region has 16 residues. CDR3 sequence: CASSQESSAGSYEQYF. CDR3 nucleotide sequence: TGTGCCAGCAGCCAAGAAAGTTCGGCTGGCTCCTACGAGCAGTACTTC.

This clonotype was picked up a small number of times. The CDR3 is CASTGGLTEAFF. The DNA of the CDR3 is TGTGCCAGCACTGGCGGCTTGACTGAAGCTTTCTTT. The V and J genes are TRBV6-6 and TRBJ1-1; no clear D. Per the germline V gene, CDR1 is MNHNY and CDR2 is SVGAGI (reference sequence). The length of the CDR3 is 12 residues. V was trimmed by 7 bases and J by 5 bases, leaving 11 bases between them.

This clonotype has ten or more counts. The V and J genes are TRBV19 and TRBJ1-4, with unresolved D. The V and J ends lost 3 bases and 6 bases respectively, with 8 bases between them. This CDR3 has 13 residues. Germline loops: CDR1 LNHDA, CDR2 SQIVND (reference sequence). As DNA, the CDR3 is TGTGCCAGTAGTATCTTCAGTTATGAAAAACTGTTTTTT. Its translation is CASSIFSYEKLFF.

The chain uses TRBV5-1 and TRBJ1-6; 9 positions match TRBD1. The V segment lost 1 base and the J segment 8 bases; nucleotides outside the gene matches: 10. Germline lookup yields CDR1 SGHRS and CDR2 YFSETQ. The length of the CDR3 is 17 residues. For the CDR3, the DNA is TGCGCCAGCAGCTTGTCAGGGGGACAGGGCACCGATTCACCCCTCCACTTT. Encoded protein: CASSLSGGQGTDSPLHF.

This clonotype showed up just a few times. CDR3 DNA: TGTGCCAGCAGCTTAGCCACTAGCGCAACGACCGGGGAGCTGTTTTTT. This codes for CASSLATSATTGELFF. The chain carries TRBV7-9 and TRBJ2-2; 7 bases align to TRBD2. CDR1 is SEHNR and CDR2 is FQNEAQ in the germline V gene (reference sequence). CDR3 length: 16 residues. J was trimmed by 5 bases and V by 0 bases; bases with no gene match: 6.

CDR3 nucleotide sequence: TGTGCCAGTAGCCCCCTGCAGTCGTCCAGCGTTGATGGCTACACCTTC. This codes for CASSPLQSSSVDGYTF. J is TRBJ1-2 and V is TRBV19; D gene ambiguous. This CDR3 has 16 amino acids. Trimming pared 6 bases from V and 6 bases from J, leaving 23 bases between. In germline, CDR1 is LNHDA, CDR2 SQIVND (reference sequence).

The CDR3 nucleotides are TGTGCCAGCAGCTTAGCTAGGGGACAGAACTATGGCTACACCTTC. It translates to CASSLARGQNYGYTF. The V gene is TRBV7-9, the J gene TRBJ1-2, with 7 bases that match TRBD1. Germline trimming cut 0 bases from V and 2 bases from J; bases unmatched to any gene: 3. Germline V gene data show CDR1 as SEHNR and CDR2 as FQNEAQ (reference sequence). This CDR3 contains 15 residues. Full variable domain (missing parts from reference TRBV7-9 and TRBJ1-2): DTGVSQNPRHKITKRGQNVTFRCDPISEHNRLYWYRQTLGQGPEFLTYFQNEAQLEKSRLLSDRFSAERPKGSFSTLEIQRTEQGDSAMYLCASSLARGQNYGYTFGSGTRLTVV.

Notes on this clonotype: A single base separates this from a much larger clone, so it may be a read error. The gene calls are TRBV20-1 and TRBJ2-5; no definite D call. V gave up 0 bases and J gave up 4 bases, with 12 bases separating them. Germline CDR1 reads DFQATT; CDR2 reads SNEGSKA (reference sequence). The length of the CDR3 is 14 residues. CDR3 DNA sequence: TGCAGTGCTAGAGATCCTCGGGTCCGAGAGACCCAGTACTTC. Protein product: CSARDPRVRETQYF.

The CDR3 region is CASRGLAGSGGELFF. The CDR3 DNA sequence: TGTGCCAGCAGAGGACTAGCGGGATCCGGCGGGGAGCTGTTTTTT. The chain uses TRBV6-1 and TRBJ2-2; 12 bases map to TRBD2. V dropped 6 bases and J dropped 7; count of bases not matched to a gene: 6. From germline, CDR1 is MNHNS and CDR2 SASEGT. The CDR3 contains 15 residues.